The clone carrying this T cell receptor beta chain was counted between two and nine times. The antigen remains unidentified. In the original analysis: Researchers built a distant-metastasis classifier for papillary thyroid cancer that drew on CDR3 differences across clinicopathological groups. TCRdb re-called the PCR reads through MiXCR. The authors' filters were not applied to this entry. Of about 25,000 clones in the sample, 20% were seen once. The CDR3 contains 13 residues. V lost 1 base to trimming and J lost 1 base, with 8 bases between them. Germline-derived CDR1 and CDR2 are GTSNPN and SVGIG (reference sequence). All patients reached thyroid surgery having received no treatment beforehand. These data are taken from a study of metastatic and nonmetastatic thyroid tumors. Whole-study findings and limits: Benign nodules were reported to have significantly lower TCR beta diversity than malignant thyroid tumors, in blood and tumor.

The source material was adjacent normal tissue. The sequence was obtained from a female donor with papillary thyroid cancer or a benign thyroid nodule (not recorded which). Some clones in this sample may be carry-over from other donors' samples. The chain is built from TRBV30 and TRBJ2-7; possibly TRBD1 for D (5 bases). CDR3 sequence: CAWSAGWSYEQYF. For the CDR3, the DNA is TGTGCCTGGAGTGCAGGGTGGTCCTACGAGCAGTACTTC.